This note documents a single T cell receptor beta chain sequence. Primers included in the PCR were 60 Vbeta and 13 Jbeta primers. Libraries were prepared by immunoSEQ multiplex PCR; TCRdb keeps only in-frame clonotypes and omits some of them. The sample shows tens of thousands of clones, roughly four fifths of them seen only once. This entry belongs to a study of cytomegalovirus exposure and HLA in healthy donors. This receptor was obtained from a man in his late teens or twenties in good health and CMV-seronegative. The specimen was PBMCs.

As DNA, the CDR3 is TGTGCCAGCAGTCTCACAGGGGGCCCCTCCTACGAGCAGTACTTC. This sequence encodes CASSLTGGPSYEQYF. V and J are TRBV28 and TRBJ2-7, with 9 bases identical to TRBD1. Trimming at V came to 5 bases and at J to 0 bases, leaving 5 bases not matched to a gene. CDR1 is MDHEN and CDR2 is SYDVKM in the germline V gene. The CDR3 has 15 residues.